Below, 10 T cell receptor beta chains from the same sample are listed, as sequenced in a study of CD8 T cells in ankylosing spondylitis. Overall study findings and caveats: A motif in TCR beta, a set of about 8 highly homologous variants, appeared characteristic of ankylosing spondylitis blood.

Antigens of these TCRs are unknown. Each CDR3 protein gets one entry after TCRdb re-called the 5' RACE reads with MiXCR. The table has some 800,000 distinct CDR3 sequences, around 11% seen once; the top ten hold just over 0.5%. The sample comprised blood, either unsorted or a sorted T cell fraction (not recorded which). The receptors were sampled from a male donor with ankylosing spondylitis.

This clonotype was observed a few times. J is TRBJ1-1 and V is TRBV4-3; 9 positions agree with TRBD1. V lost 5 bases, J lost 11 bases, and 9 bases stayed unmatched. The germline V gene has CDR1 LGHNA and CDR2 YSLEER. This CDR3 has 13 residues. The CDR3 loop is CASSEHGTGRAFF. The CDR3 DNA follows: TGCGCCAGCAGCGAGCACGGGACAGGGAGGGCTTTCTTT.

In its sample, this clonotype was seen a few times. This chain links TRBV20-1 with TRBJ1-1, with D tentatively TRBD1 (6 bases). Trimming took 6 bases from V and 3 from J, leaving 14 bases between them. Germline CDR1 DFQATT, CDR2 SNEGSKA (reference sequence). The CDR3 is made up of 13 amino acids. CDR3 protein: CSANRVGDTEAFF. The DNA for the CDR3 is TGCAGTGCAAACAGGGTGGGAGACACTGAAGCTTTCTTT.

This CDR3 is CSAKEGFGTGELFF. The CDR3 coding sequence is TGCAGTGCTAAGGAGGGGTTTGGCACCGGGGAGCTGTTTTTT. The chain is built from TRBV20-1 and TRBJ2-2, with a possible D match to TRBD2 (6 bases). V was trimmed by 4 bases and J by 4 bases, leaving 13 bases between them. CDR3 length: 14 residues. Germline CDR1 reads DFQATT; CDR2 reads SNEGSKA (reference sequence).

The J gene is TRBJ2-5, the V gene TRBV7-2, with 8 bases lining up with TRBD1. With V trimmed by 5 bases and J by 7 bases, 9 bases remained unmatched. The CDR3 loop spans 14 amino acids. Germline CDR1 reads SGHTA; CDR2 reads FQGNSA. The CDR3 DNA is TGTGCCAGCAGCCTCAATGGACAGGGTGTGACCCAGTACTTC. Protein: CASSLNGQGVTQYF.

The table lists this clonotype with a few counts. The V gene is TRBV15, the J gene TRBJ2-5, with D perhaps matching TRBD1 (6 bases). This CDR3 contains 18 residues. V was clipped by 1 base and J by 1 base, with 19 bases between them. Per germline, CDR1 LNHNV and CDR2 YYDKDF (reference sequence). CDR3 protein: CATSRGAVGAGSQETQYF. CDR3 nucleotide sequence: TGTGCCACCAGCAGAGGGGCTGTGGGGGCAGGGTCCCAAGAGACCCAGTACTTC.

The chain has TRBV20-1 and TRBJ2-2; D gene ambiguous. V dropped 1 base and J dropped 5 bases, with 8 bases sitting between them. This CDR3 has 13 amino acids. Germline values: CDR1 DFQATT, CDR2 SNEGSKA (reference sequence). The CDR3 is CSARGRPTGELFF. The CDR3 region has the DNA TGCAGTGCTAGAGGACGACCAACCGGGGAGCTGTTTTTT.

The CDR3 reads CSARQGVEGTEAFF. CDR3 bases: TGCAGTGCTAGACAGGGAGTTGAGGGCACTGAAGCTTTCTTT. The gene calls are TRBV20-1 and TRBJ1-1, with D perhaps matching TRBD1 (5 bases). Trimming took 2 bases from V and 4 from J, leaving 14 bases between them. This CDR3 comprises 14 residues. From germline, CDR1 is DFQATT and CDR2 SNEGSKA (reference sequence).

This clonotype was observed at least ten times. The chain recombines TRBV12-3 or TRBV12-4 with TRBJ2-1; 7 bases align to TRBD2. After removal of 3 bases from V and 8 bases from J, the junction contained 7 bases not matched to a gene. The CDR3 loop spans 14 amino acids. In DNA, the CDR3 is TGTGCCAGCAGTTTCTGGACTAGTGGGGATGAGCAGTTCTTC. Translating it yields CASSFWTSGDEQFF.

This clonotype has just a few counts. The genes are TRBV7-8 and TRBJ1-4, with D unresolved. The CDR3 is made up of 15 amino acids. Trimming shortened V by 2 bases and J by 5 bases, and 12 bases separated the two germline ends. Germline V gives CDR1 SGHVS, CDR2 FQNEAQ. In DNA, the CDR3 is TGTGCCAGCAGCTTAAGACGGATCCGGAATGAAAAACTGTTTTTT. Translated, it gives CASSLRRIRNEKLFF.

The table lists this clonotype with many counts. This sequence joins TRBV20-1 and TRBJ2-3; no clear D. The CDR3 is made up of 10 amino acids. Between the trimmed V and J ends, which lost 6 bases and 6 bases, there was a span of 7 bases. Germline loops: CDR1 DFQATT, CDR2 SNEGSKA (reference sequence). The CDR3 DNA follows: TGCAGTGCCGTAAAGGATACGCAGTATTTT. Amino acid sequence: CSAVKDTQYF.